What follows are 8 T cell receptor beta chains derived from one specimen sequenced in a study of cytomegalovirus exposure and HLA in healthy donors. The PCR made use of 60 Vbeta and 13 Jbeta primers. TCRdb keeps only in-frame clones here, not all; method: immunoSEQ multiplex PCR. The table lists 200,000 to 250,000 clones, around four fifths of them singletons. Sequencing was done on a sample of PBMCs. All receptors come from a boy younger than 10 in good health and CMV-seronegative.

This clone showed up just a few times. The chain employs TRBV6-1 and TRBJ1-4, with D unclear. The V and J ends lost 1 base and 6 bases respectively, with 9 bases between them. Germline values: CDR1 MNHNS, CDR2 SASEGT. The CDR3 spans 14 residues. CDR3: CASSEDSLYEKLFF. For the CDR3, the DNA is TGTGCCAGCAGTGAAGACAGCCTTTATGAAAAACTGTTTTTT.

V gene TRBV18 combines with J gene TRBJ2-1; the match to TRBD2 covers 7 bases. From germline, CDR1 is KGHSH and CDR2 LQKENI. This CDR3 comprises 16 residues. Losses at the gene ends were 3 bases for V and 8 bases for J; bases not matched to a gene: 13. In DNA form, the CDR3 reads TGTGCCAGCTCACCTCCCGCGGCGGGAGTAGGCGATGAGCAGTTCTTC. It specifies CASSPPAAGVGDEQFF.

The chain links TRBV5-4 to TRBJ2-4, with a possible D match to TRBD1 (5 bases). CDR3 length: 17 amino acids. Germline V gene sequence: CDR1 SGHNT, CDR2 YYREEE (reference sequence). The ends were cut back, 4 bases at V and 0 bases at J, with 17 bases in the middle. DNA for the CDR3: TGTGCCAGCAGCCTGGTGACAGTAACCCAAGCCAAAAACATTCAGTACTTC. It yields the protein CASSLVTVTQAKNIQYF.

The chain's CDR3 is CASSPREGYTF. DNA for the CDR3: TGTGCCAGCAGCCCGCGCGAGGGCTACACCTTC. V is TRBV28 and J is TRBJ1-2; D is uncertain. The germline V and J ends were trimmed by 6 bases and 8 bases, with 10 bases remaining between them. This CDR3 region has 11 residues. Germline assignment: CDR1 MDHEN and CDR2 SYDVKM.

This chain uses TRBV6-5 with TRBJ2-1; the D gene is possibly TRBD2 (6 bases). CDR3 size: 15 residues. Per germline, CDR1 MNHEY and CDR2 SVGAGI. Trimming removed 4 bases from V and 0 bases from J, with 10 bases in between. CDR3 in DNA: TGTGCCAGCAGTTTAGCGGATAGCTCCTACAATGAGCAGTTCTTC. Residues: CASSLADSSYNEQFF.

This clone has a single count. V usage is TRBV11-2 and J usage is TRBJ1-2, with 7 nucleotides matching TRBD1. The CDR3 is 14 residues long. V trimming: 4 bases; J trimming: 5 bases; junction bases outside the gene matches: 7. CDR1 SGHAT and CDR2 FQNNGV come from the germline V gene. The DNA of the CDR3 is TGTGCCAGCAGCTACGACAGGGTAGGGTATGGCTACACCTTC. This sequence encodes CASSYDRVGYGYTF.

This sequence joins TRBV14 and TRBJ1-1; D not certain. From germline, CDR1 is SGHDN and CDR2 FVKESK. The CDR3 runs 15 residues. V lost 5 bases and J 0 bases, leaving 13 bases between the germline ends. CDR3 residues: CASSAPMHMNTEAFF. The CDR3 DNA reads as TGTGCCAGCAGCGCACCGATGCACATGAACACTGAAGCTTTCTTT.

The chain couples TRBV7-2 to TRBJ2-3; 7 positions match TRBD1. V gave up 6 bases and J gave up 6 bases; unmatched junction bases: 12. Germline V CDR1 and CDR2: SGHTA, FQGNSA. The CDR3 length is 15 residues. The CDR3 nucleotides read TGTGCCAGCAGATTAAGAGGGGGCCCATGGGATACGCAGTATTTT. Its protein product is CASRLRGGPWDTQYF.